Listed below are T cell receptor beta chains from one sample, sequenced in a study of a mutant IDH1 vaccine in newly diagnosed glioma. TCRdb's table, derived via immunoSEQ multiplex PCR, lists solely in-frame clones and lacks some. Here the sample spans about 120,000 clones, roughly 75% being singletons. These receptors have no identified antigens. The specimen was PBMCs, collected from a glioma patient whose treatment included an IDH1 peptide vaccine. Receptors were obtained from a man aged 40-50 years with glioma. The conserved cysteine and the conserved F or W are not part of the CDR3 here. Fields, in order: J gene, V gene, D gene, CDR3 protein. A D gene is named only where the DNA matches it firmly.

>TRBJ1-2|TRBV5-1|TRBD1
ASSLGDSRTGSNGYT
>TRBJ2-7|TRBV6-5|TRBD2
ASRILAGSSYEQY
>TRBJ2-7|TRBV7-2|TRBD2
ASSSPTSGLREQY
>TRBJ1-2|TRBV10-1|.
ASSRLRKTYGYT
>TRBJ1-2|TRBV4-1|.
ASSPLVPARNRYGYT
>TRBJ2-3|TRBV7-9|.
ASSLVAGATDTQY
>TRBJ2-7|TRBV7-9|.
ASSLGAGSRQY
>TRBJ1-4|TRBV4-1|.
ASSLSGGSNEKLF
>TRBJ1-2|TRBV6-6|.
ASRPGVNYGYT
>TRBJ1-3|TRBV18|TRBD1
ASSPTGGSRVGNTIY
>TRBJ2-1|TRBV5-1|.
ASSLASGKKGEQF
>TRBJ2-7|TRBV6-6|TRBD1
ASRDSKTYEQY
>TRBJ1-1|TRBV5-1|TRBD1
ATRMTGFRTEAF
>TRBJ2-3|TRBV18|TRBD1
ASSPLPGGSDTQY
>TRBJ1-1|TRBV30|TRBD1
AWRRQGNTEAF
>TRBJ1-2|TRBV4-3|.
ASSQGGSDYGYT
>TRBJ1-1|TRBV27|.
ASSLGQGGTEAF
>TRBJ2-3|TRBV19|.
ASSIGVASDTQY
>TRBJ2-7|TRBV14|.
ASSLVREQY
>TRBJ2-7|TRBV18|TRBD1
ASSRTGVNGEQY
>TRBJ2-2|TRBV5-5|.
ASSLALGELF
>TRBJ2-7|TRBV14|TRBD1
ASSRDRTRSYEQY
>TRBJ2-1|TRBV5-1|TRBD2
ASSPGGGEWNEQF
>TRBJ2-1|TRBV28|.
ASTTYNEQF
>TRBJ2-7|TRBV7-2|.
ASSLVIGEYEQY
>TRBJ2-1|TRBV7-2|TRBD2
ASSLAASSGSRF
>TRBJ1-2|TRBV7-9|.
ASSLGSGVTGFGYT
>TRBJ2-7|TRBV4-3|.
ASSQRIWDEQY
>TRBJ2-7|TRBV13|.
ASSSRSRGAWYEQY
>TRBJ1-5|TRBV10-3|.
AISMTGDRNQPQH
>TRBJ1-4|TRBV27|.
ASSFRAGGGRDEKLF
>TRBJ2-3|TRBV7-9|.
ASSLGGRSSTDTQY
>TRBJ2-2|TRBV18|.
ASSPIPARTGELF
>TRBJ2-1|TRBV6-5|.
ASRQSSYNEQF
>TRBJ1-1|TRBV9|.
ASSVATVGGAF
>TRBJ1-2|TRBV30|.
AWTPGAAIPIRYGYT
>TRBJ2-2|TRBV6-6|.
ASSYHPGHKAGELF
>TRBJ1-2|TRBV15|.
ATSRDKGSFFYGYT
>TRBJ1-4|TRBV14|.
ASSPRPIMGEKLF
>TRBJ2-5|TRBV4-3|.
ASSQDRGETQY
>TRBJ2-3|TRBV27|.
ASSPRTGTDTQY
>TRBJ1-2|TRBV5-3|TRBD1
ARANPGQDYGYT
>TRBJ2-3|TRBV7-5|.
ARSPGTSTDTQY
>TRBJ2-7|TRBV5-1|.
ASSVWGGTYEQY
>TRBJ2-7|TRBV7-6|TRBD2
ASSLGLAGASYEQY
>TRBJ2-7|TRBV27|.
ASSFIMGEQY
>TRBJ2-5|TRBV7-8|.
ASSPQRIETQY
>TRBJ1-1|TRBV5-4|.
ASSPPGQGTEAF
>TRBJ2-7|TRBV7-2|TRBD1
ASSSTGPGFKEQY
>TRBJ2-7|TRBV7-2|TRBD1
ASSYWPGDRGY